The entry that follows covers one T cell receptor beta chain sequence. Its antigen is as yet unknown. Sequencing was performed with immunoSEQ multiplex PCR; in TCRdb, only in-frame clones are kept and a portion is missing. The profile shows about 140,000 clones, 89% of them singletons. The data derive from a study of T cell responses to AZD1222 COVID-19 vaccine. Background on the study: Second doses were pooled across both intervals (about 4 or about 12 weeks). Broader study findings: Females made up more of the donors, who were largely white British, and clonal diversity may have come out too low. Sampled repertoires all dated from after the peak T cell response.

This clonotype originated in an adult in good health. The sample consisted of peripheral blood, taken on day 0 of AZD1222 vaccination.

The CDR3 DNA sequence: TGTGCCACCGGGTCTAGAAGGACCGGTGGTCCAGATACGCAGTATTTT. Translating it yields CATGSRRTGGPDTQYF. J is TRBJ2-3 and V is TRBV24-1; D remains unclear. V lost 9 bases and J 4 bases, leaving 22 bases between the germline ends. The CDR3 contains 16 residues. Germline V gene data show CDR1 as KGHDR and CDR2 as SFDVKD.